One T cell receptor beta chain is described in this entry. Its antigen remains unknown. Germline V lookup: CDR1 MDHEN, CDR2 SYDVKM. V shed 6 bases, J shed 2 bases, and the junction held 7 bases outside the gene matches. This CDR3 has 15 residues. Sequencing was at deep level. Clones were read by immunoSEQ multiplex PCR, and TCRdb kept only the in-frame ones, dropping some. The table has around 1,100,000 clones, 60% to 85% seen once. This entry is derived from a study of shared clonotypes between healthy human individuals. General study points: As a rule, naive subsets had a larger estimated richness than memory subsets. Sequencing depth was expected to affect clonotype sharing among donors. Sharing across four donors was seen in roughly 5.2% of naive CD4 clonotypes.

Sequencing was performed on memory CD4+ T cells from PBMCs. The subset was: CD45RA-negative fraction. The source is a man between 18 and 35 years old in good health. Some clones in this sample may be carry-over from other donors' samples. The rearrangement uses TRBV28 and TRBJ2-3; 8 bases map to TRBD1. CDR3 nucleotide sequence: TGTGCCAGCAGGGGGCGGGACAGGCACACAGATACGCAGTATTTT. Protein sequence: CASRGRDRHTDTQYF.